This T cell receptor beta chain was recorded in a study of OX40 agonist ivuxolimab in advanced cancers. Study results and limitations: Nonresponders, in some cases, also had low normalized T-cell clonal expansion.

Libraries were prepared by immunoSEQ multiplex PCR; TCRdb keeps only in-frame clonotypes and omits some of them. The sample has approximately 30,000 clones; about 92% are singletons. This CDR3 spans 13 amino acids. The ends were cut back, 0 bases at V and 4 bases at J, with 7 bases in the middle. The germline CDR1 and CDR2 sequences are SGHKS and YYEKEE (reference sequence). A single count supports this clone. As yet, its antigen is unknown. This chain uses TRBV5-5 with TRBJ1-2, with D perhaps TRBD1 (6 bases). This TCR was sampled from an adult with an advanced solid tumor such as melanoma, head and neck, liver or kidney cancer. The specimen comprised CD4+ or CD8+ T cells sorted from blood, sampled in a trial of the OX40 agonist ivuxolimab. The CDR3 loop reads CASSLVGGYGYTF. CDR3 nucleotide sequence: TGTGCCAGCAGCTTGGTAGGGGGCTATGGCTACACCTTC.